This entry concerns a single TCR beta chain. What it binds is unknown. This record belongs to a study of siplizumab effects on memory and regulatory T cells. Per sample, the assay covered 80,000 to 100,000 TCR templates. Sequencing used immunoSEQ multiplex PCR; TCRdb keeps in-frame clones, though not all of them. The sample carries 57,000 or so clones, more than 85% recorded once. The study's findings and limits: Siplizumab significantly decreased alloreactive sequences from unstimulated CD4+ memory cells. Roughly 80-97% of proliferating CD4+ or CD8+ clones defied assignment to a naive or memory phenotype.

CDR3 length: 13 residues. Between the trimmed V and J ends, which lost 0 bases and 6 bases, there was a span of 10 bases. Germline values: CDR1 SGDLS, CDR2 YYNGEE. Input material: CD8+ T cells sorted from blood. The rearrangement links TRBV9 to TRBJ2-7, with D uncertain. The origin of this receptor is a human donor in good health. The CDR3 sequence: CASSVESFGEQYF. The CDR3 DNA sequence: TGTGCCAGCAGCGTAGAATCTTTTGGCGAGCAGTACTTC. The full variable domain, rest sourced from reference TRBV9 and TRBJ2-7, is DSGVTQTPKHLITATGQRVTLRCSPRSGDLSVYWYQQSLDQGLQFLIQYYNGEERAKGNILERFSAQQFPDLHSELNLSSLELGDSALYFCASSVESFGEQYFGPGTRLTVT.